Listed below are T cell receptor beta chains from one sample, sequenced in a study of response to subunit inactivated influenza vaccine. TCRdb re-called the RT-PCR reads through MiXCR, storing one row per CDR3 protein. The sample lists roughly 150,000 distinct CDR3 sequences; about 11% were seen once. The sample here was non-naive T cells sorted from PBMCs, taken about 40 days after vaccination. Every receptor here comes from a man aged 50-60 years who received an inactivated influenza vaccine. CDR3s include the opening cysteine and the closing phenylalanine or tryptophan. The D gene is left open where the match is weak. Clone size is given for some rows only: seen once, a few or many times, or a class if the clone is expanded.

>TRBD1|TRBV5-6|TRBJ2-5|.
TGTGCCAGCAGCGGAGTCACAGGGGTCGGGCGAGAGACCCAGTACTTC
CASSGVTGVGRETQYF
>.|TRBV25-1|TRBJ2-3|few
TGTGCCAGCAGTGAATATACGGGACGGAGCACAGATACGCAGTATTTT
CASSEYTGRSTDTQYF
>.|TRBV12-3/TRBV12-4|TRBJ1-1|.
TGTACCAGCACCAACACGGGGAGAGTACACAACCTAATGAACACTGAAGCTTTCTTT
CTSTNTGRVHNLMNTEAFF
>.|TRBV12-3/TRBV12-4|TRBJ1-6|many
TGTGCCAGCAGTGACAGCTCCTATAATTCACCCCTCCACTTT
CASSDSSYNSPLHF
>.|TRBV4-3|TRBJ2-1|many
TGCGCCAGCAGCCAAGTGGGGCTAACCTACAATGAGCAGTTCTTC
CASSQVGLTYNEQFF
>TRBD1|TRBV2|TRBJ2-5|few
TGTGCCAGCAGTGGGGACAGGTACCAAGAGACCCAGTACTTC
CASSGDRYQETQYF
>.|TRBV11-2|TRBJ1-5|many
TGTGCCAGCAGCCCCGGGGGCCGCGGGCTCGATAGCAATCAGCCCCAGCATTTT
CASSPGGRGLDSNQPQHF
>TRBD1|TRBV28|TRBJ2-3|few
TGTGCCAGCAGTTTTCGACAGGGGGCTGGAGATACGCAGTATTTT
CASSFRQGAGDTQYF
>.|TRBV4-3|TRBJ1-4|many
TGCGCCAGCAGCCAAGTCGAGGTTGAAAAACTGTTTTTT
CASSQVEVEKLFF
>TRBD2|TRBV12-3/TRBV12-4|TRBJ2-7|many
TGTGCCAGCACCCGCAGCGGGAGAAGCTCCTACGAGCAGTACTTC
CASTRSGRSSYEQYF
>TRBD1|TRBV6-2/TRBV6-3|TRBJ1-2|few
TGTGCCACCACCGAATCGACAGGGGGCTTTGGCTACACCTTC
CATTESTGGFGYTF